This T cell receptor beta chain was identified in a study of human T cells and chemical hapten exposure. Unmatched junction bases numbered 11, after V lost 4 bases and J lost 0 bases. Germline V gene data show CDR1 as MNHEY and CDR2 as SVGAGI. The CDR3 is made up of 18 amino acids. The time point denotes: patch test 1, 2 weeks after DPC sensitization. The treatment is: therapeutic diphenylcyclopropenone sensitization with weekly scalp DPC. Blood was drawn before each patch test was applied. This clonotype was observed many times. The antigen remains undetermined. Study observations and caveats: Expanded TCRs formed significantly more large CDR3 similarity clusters than controls. PT1 expanded TCR counts and patch test score correlated positively.

TCRdb called the RACE reads again in MiXCR, with one record for every CDR3 protein. This sample has fewer than 400,000 distinct CDR3 sequences; around 7% occur once, and the top ten carry about 8%. The TCR sequence derives from a woman younger than 35 with alopecia areata. Some clones in this sample may be carry-over from other donors' samples. Here the sequenced sample was whole blood, taken in connection with sensitization to the hapten diphenylcyclopropenone (DPC). J is TRBJ2-3 and V is TRBV6-5; TRBD1 agrees at 9 bases. Written as DNA, the CDR3 is TGTGCCAGCAGTTTTTCTAGTGGGGGACAGGGAAGCACAGATACGCAGTATTTT. Translation: CASSFSSGGQGSTDTQYF.